Shown below are 19 T cell receptor beta chains from a single sample sequenced in a study of technical replicates of blood from several donors. Generated by immunoSEQ multiplex PCR, the TCRdb table keeps only in-frame clones and is missing some. Of tens of thousands of clones in the sample, 94% were seen once. Material: T cells isolated from PBMCs. These receptors originate from a human donor in good health.

The chain joins TRBV19 to TRBJ1-2; perhaps TRBD1 as D (6 bases). The CDR3 totals 15 residues. The germline V and J ends were trimmed by 6 bases and 4 bases, with 18 bases remaining between them. Looked up from germline, CDR1 is LNHDA and CDR2 is SQIVND (reference sequence). In nucleotides, the CDR3 is TGTGCCAGTAGCACGACTCAGGGGCCGATCTATGGCTACACCTTC. Translated: CASSTTQGPIYGYTF.

The CDR3 DNA follows: TGTGCCAGCACCACGGGACAGGCAACAGATACGCAGTATTTT. As protein: CASTTGQATDTQYF. V gene TRBV6-1 combines with J gene TRBJ2-3, with TRBD1 matching 8 bases. The CDR3 is made up of 14 amino acids. Germline V gene lookup returns CDR1 MNHNS and CDR2 SASEGT. The V segment lost 7 bases and the J segment 3 bases; nucleotides outside the gene matches: 6.

The chain joins TRBV10-1 to TRBJ2-1; TRBD2 might be the D (6 bases). The CDR3 sequence is 15 residues long. Trimming stripped 4 bases from V and 4 bases from J, with 14 bases between. Germline V CDR1 and CDR2: WNHNN, SYGVQD (reference sequence). The CDR3 DNA reads as TGCGCCAGCAGTGGGGACTGGCAAGGGTACAATGAGCAGTTCTTC. Its protein is CASSGDWQGYNEQFF.

The V call is TRBV5-6, the J call TRBJ1-1; 7 positions match TRBD1. CDR1 SGHDT and CDR2 YYEEEE come from the germline V gene. The ends lost 3 bases at V and 10 bases at J; junction bases unmatched: 15. This CDR3 is 15 amino acids long. CDR3 in DNA: TGTGCCAGCAGCTCGGGAAGAGGACAGGTTTTCAGAGCTTTCTTT. The encoded protein is CASSSGRGQVFRAFF. The whole variable domain, remainder taken from reference TRBV5-6 and TRBJ1-1, is DAGVTQSPTHLIKTRGQQVTLRCSPKSGHDTVSWYQQALGQGPQFIFQYYEEEERQRGNFPDRFSGHQFPNYSSELNVNALLLGDSALYLCASSSGRGQVFRAFFGQGTRLTVV.

The gene calls are TRBV19 and TRBJ2-5, with TRBD2 matching 10 bases. The V and J ends lost 3 bases and 5 bases, in that order; junction bases with no gene match: 3. Germline V lookup: CDR1 LNHDA, CDR2 SQIVND (reference sequence). There are 14 residues in the CDR3. The CDR3 DNA reads TGTGCCAGTAGTATGTCTAGCGGGAGTGAGACCCAGTACTTC. This encodes CASSMSSGSETQYF.

The genes are TRBV6-4 and TRBJ2-2; perhaps TRBD2 as D (5 bases). The CDR3 has 14 residues. CDR1 is MRHNA, CDR2 SNTAGT, per germline. V lost 6 bases to trimming and J lost 4 bases, with 12 bases between them. The CDR3 DNA follows: TGTGCCAGCAGCCTGGAGGTAGTCACCGGGGAGCTGTTTTTT. This translates into CASSLEVVTGELFF.

This CDR3 reads CASSSDWGYGYTF. Here the CDR3 DNA reads TGTGCCAGCAGCTCGGACTGGGGCTATGGCTACACCTTC. The chain employs TRBV5-6 and TRBJ1-2; D not resolved. The V gene's germline CDR1 is SGHDT and CDR2 YYEEEE. This CDR3 has 13 amino acids. Trimming took off 3 bases at V and 4 bases at J, with 10 bases between the two ends. Together with reference TRBV5-6 and TRBJ1-2, the CDR3 gives the full variable domain: DAGVTQSPTHLIKTRGQQVTLRCSPKSGHDTVSWYQQALGQGPQFIFQYYEEEERQRGNFPDRFSGHQFPNYSSELNVNALLLGDSALYLCASSSDWGYGYTFGSGTRLTVV.

The V call is TRBV11-3, the J call TRBJ2-3; D may be TRBD2 (6 bases). The CDR3 extends over 14 amino acids. Germline CDR1 SGHNT, CDR2 YENEEA. V gave up 5 bases and J gave up 0 bases, with 9 bases separating them. CDR3 loop: CASSHGTSTDTQYF. Written as DNA, the CDR3 is TGTGCCAGCAGCCACGGGACTAGCACAGATACGCAGTATTTT.

This clone appeared a single time. The V gene is TRBV2, the J gene TRBJ1-2; D ambiguous. Germline CDR1 is SNHLY and CDR2 is FYNNEI. V was clipped by 7 bases and J by 4 bases, with 7 bases between them. The CDR3 has 11 residues. In nucleotides, the CDR3 is TGTGCCAGCACCAAGAGCTATGGCTACACCTTC. Protein product: CASTKSYGYTF.

This clone was recorded once. The CDR3 DNA reads TGTGCCAGCAGCTTAGATTTGGCAGGGACAGATACGCAGTATTTT. This codes for CASSLDLAGTDTQYF. The chain carries TRBV11-3 and TRBJ2-3, with D perhaps TRBD1 (5 bases). Germline CDR1 reads SGHNT; CDR2 reads YENEEA. Trimming left V 0 bases short and J 3 bases short, with 10 bases between. The CDR3 is made up of 15 amino acids.

The CDR3: CSVQDFSYEQYF. For the CDR3, the DNA is TGCAGCGTTCAGGACTTTTCCTACGAGCAGTACTTC. The chain employs TRBV29-1 and TRBJ2-7; TRBD2 might be the D (5 bases). Germline V gives CDR1 SQVTM, CDR2 ANQGSEA. V lost 5 bases and J 1 base, leaving 9 bases between the germline ends. This CDR3 spans 12 amino acids.

CDR3 residues: CAGMTGYAFF. The CDR3 DNA sequence: TGTGCCGGGATGACAGGGTATGCTTTCTTT. V is TRBV6-1 and J is TRBJ1-1; 7 nucleotides align to TRBD1. The CDR3 runs 10 residues. Germline loops: CDR1 MNHNS, CDR2 SASEGT. J was trimmed by 11 bases and V by 11 bases; bases with no gene match: 8.

Comments on this clone: One junction end disagrees with the germline gene, perhaps due to a read error. The same CDR3 can be traced to other DNA sequences in this sample. The rearrangement links TRBV29-1 to TRBJ2-7, with D tentatively TRBD1 (6 bases). The CDR3 loop spans 11 amino acids. The germline V gene has CDR1 SQVTM and CDR2 ANQGSEA. The CDR3 loop reads CSVGTDYEQYF. Here the CDR3 DNA reads TGCAGCGTTGGGACAGATTACGAGCAGTATTTC.

The chain recombines TRBV29-1 with TRBJ1-2; 9 bases are a match to TRBD1. There are 13 residues in the CDR3. Germline V gives CDR1 SQVTM, CDR2 ANQGSEA. V dropped 6 bases and J dropped 2; count of bases not matched to a gene: 4. The CDR3 DNA reads as TGCAGCGTACAGGGGGCAGACAACTATGGCTACACCTTC. Protein product: CSVQGADNYGYTF.

V is TRBV6-5 and J is TRBJ1-1, with a weak D call TRBD1 (6 bases). The CDR3 is 13 amino acids. V lost 3 bases and J lost 6, with 11 bases in between. The germline V gene has CDR1 MNHEY and CDR2 SVGAGI. CDR3 nucleotides: TGTGCCAGCAGTTATTTACCAGGGGCTGAAGCTTTCTTT. Protein sequence: CASSYLPGAEAFF.

The chain links TRBV7-6 to TRBJ2-3; a possible D gene is TRBD2 (5 bases). CDR1 is SGHVS, CDR2 FNYEAQ, per germline. The CDR3 consists of 16 residues. Trimming cost V 0 bases and J 2 bases, with 12 bases left between them. The CDR3 sequence is CASSLAPGWDTDTQYF. In DNA form, the CDR3 reads TGTGCCAGCAGCTTAGCCCCGGGATGGGACACAGATACGCAGTATTTT.

Only one count was recorded for this clone. The chain links TRBV9 to TRBJ2-2; 7 bases are a match to TRBD2. Trimming at V came to 7 bases and at J to 1 base, leaving 7 bases not matched to a gene. This CDR3 has 15 residues. Germline assignment: CDR1 SGDLS and CDR2 YYNGEE. The CDR3 loop reads CASRVGGRNTGELFF. The DNA for the CDR3 is TGTGCCAGCCGAGTCGGCGGGAGGAACACCGGGGAGCTGTTTTTT.

The chain uses TRBV30 and TRBJ2-3; 10 bases align to TRBD2. The length of the CDR3 is 14 residues. Germline loops: CDR1 GTSNPN, CDR2 SVGIG (reference sequence). V shed 5 bases, J shed 1 base, and the junction held 3 bases outside the gene matches. CDR3 bases: TGTGCCTGGCGGACTAGCGGAGGCACAGATACGCAGTATTTT. Encoded protein: CAWRTSGGTDTQYF. The whole variable domain, filled in from reference TRBV30 and TRBJ2-3, reads SQTIHQWPATLVQPVGSPLSLECTVEGTSNPNLYWYRQAAGRGLQLLFYSVGIGQISSEVPQNLSASRPQDRQFILSSKKLLLSDSGFYLCAWRTSGGTDTQYFGPGTRLTVL.

This clone was detected only once. The chain uses TRBV21-1 and TRBJ2-7; the table calls TRBD2, which could not be checked here. TRBV21-1 corresponds to a pseudogene. The CDR3 consists of 17 residues. DNA of the CDR3: TGTGCCAGCAGCAAAGCTCCCTCTAGCGGGAGGGCCGGCGAGCAGTACTTC. Protein sequence: CASSKAPSSGRAGEQYF.